This TCR beta chain was sequenced for a study of radiotherapy plus CTLA-4 blockade in lung cancer. Measured with immunoSEQ multiplex PCR; TCRdb has only the in-frame clones, and not every one. The sample records about 78,000 clones, more than 75% being singletons. The sequenced sample was peripheral blood, obtained from a patient treated with radiotherapy plus ipilimumab. The sequence was obtained from a human donor with non-small cell lung cancer who had stable disease on radiotherapy plus ipilimumab.

This CDR3 reads CASSLEPMQETQYF. CDR3 in DNA: TGTGCCAGCAGCTTGGAACCGATGCAAGAGACCCAGTACTTC. This chain links TRBV5-4 with TRBJ2-5; D call uncertain. Looked up from germline, CDR1 is SGHNT and CDR2 is YYREEE (reference sequence). The CDR3 has 14 residues. V gave up 0 bases and J gave up 2 bases, with 8 bases separating them.